These 20 T cell receptor beta chains share one sample of origin, sequenced in a study of blood T cell repertoires in COVID-19 (dated by TCRdb to the early 2020s). To prepare the library, the immunoSEQ multiplex PCR assay was applied. TCRdb stores this immuneACCESS table with in-frame sequences only. Part of the clones is absent; in the studies checked, under half of the shortfall reflects unresolved V genes, and no reason is known for the rest. Present in this sample are around 140,000 clones, around 88% of which were seen just once. The leading ten clones occupy around 10% of the sample. The sequencing sample was made of peripheral blood. The receptor source for this set is a middle-aged man with acute or convalescent COVID-19.

The chain combines TRBV3-1 (or the pseudogene TRBV3-2) with TRBJ2-7; TRBD2 matches at 8 bases. The germline V gene encodes CDR1 LGHDT and CDR2 YNNKEL (reference sequence). The trim removed 6 bases at V and 5 bases at J, leaving 12 bases unmatched. The CDR3 extends over 15 amino acids. The CDR3 sequence: CASRKGAGAGDEQYF. In nucleotides, the CDR3 is TGTGCCAGCAGGAAGGGAGCGGGAGCCGGGGACGAGCAGTACTTC.

The J gene is TRBJ1-1, the V gene TRBV10-2; TRBD1 is a possible D gene (5 bases). The V end was cut by 6 bases, the J end by 0 bases, with 14 bases between. The V gene's germline CDR1 is WSHSY and CDR2 SAAADI. The CDR3 length is 15 residues. This CDR3 is CASSDPGAMNTEAFF. The DNA of the CDR3 is TGCGCCAGCAGCGACCCTGGGGCTATGAACACTGAAGCTTTCTTT.

The J gene is TRBJ2-3, the V gene TRBV12-5; 9 nucleotides match TRBD1. Germline V gives CDR1 LGHNT, CDR2 FRNRAP. V was pared by 6 bases and J by 2 bases, with 6 bases of the junction left unmatched. This CDR3 region has 15 residues. The CDR3 nucleotides read TGTGCTAGTGGCTTCACAGGGGGCTTCACAGATACGCAGTATTTT. It translates to CASGFTGGFTDTQYF.

The rearrangement links TRBV19 to TRBJ1-2, with 9 bases lining up with TRBD1. The CDR3 spans 16 residues. The V segment lost 3 bases and the J segment 2 bases; nucleotides outside the gene matches: 7. The V gene's germline CDR1 is LNHDA and CDR2 SQIVND (reference sequence). The DNA of the CDR3 is TGTGCCAGTAGTATTACCCGGGACAGGGACAACTATGGCTACACCTTC. It yields the protein CASSITRDRDNYGYTF.

V usage is TRBV5-1 and J usage is TRBJ1-1; tentatively, D is TRBD1 (5 bases). The CDR3 runs 13 residues. Germline CDR1 and CDR2: SGHRS and YFSETQ. V was cut by 4 bases and J by 11 bases, with 18 bases left in between. The CDR3 here is CASSPFGGDVAFF. The CDR3 nucleotides read TGCGCCAGCAGCCCCTTCGGGGGGGACGTGGCTTTCTTT.

This chain joins TRBV29-1 and TRBJ1-5, with 7 bases aligning to TRBD1. The CDR3 totals 14 residues. The germline gives CDR1 SQVTM, CDR2 ANQGSEA. V was pared by 4 bases and J by 2 bases, with 5 bases of the junction left unmatched. The DNA for the CDR3 is TGCAGCGTTGGAGGGGGCGACGGCAATCAGCCCCAGCATTTT. As protein: CSVGGGDGNQPQHF.

The rearrangement links TRBV20-1 to TRBJ2-7; D gene unclear. Trimming took 7 bases from V and 4 from J, leaving 11 bases between them. CDR3 length equals 11 residues. The V gene's germline CDR1 is DFQATT and CDR2 SNEGSKA (reference sequence). CDR3 nucleotide sequence: TGCAGTGTCTCGCCGAGGTACGAGCAGTACTTC. This translates into CSVSPRYEQYF.

The rearrangement joins TRBV5-4 to TRBJ2-2; 10 bases line up with TRBD1. CDR1 is SGHNT, CDR2 YYREEE, per germline (reference sequence). The length of the CDR3 is 17 residues. Trimming took 3 bases from V and 6 from J; bases not matched to a gene: 11. The CDR3 nucleotides are TGTGCCAGCAGCTGGCCTCAGGGACAGGGGTCGTCCGGGGAGCTGTTTTTT. Encoded protein: CASSWPQGQGSSGELFF.

This clone came up a few times. The chain combines TRBV2 with TRBJ1-5, with D uncertain. The germline gives CDR1 SNHLY, CDR2 FYNNEI. The CDR3 runs 14 residues. Between the trimmed V and J ends, which lost 3 bases and 4 bases, there was a span of 10 bases. The CDR3 reads CASSDEPGNQPQHF. The CDR3 bases are TGTGCCAGCAGTGATGAGCCAGGTAATCAGCCCCAGCATTTT.

The chain is built from TRBV7-3 and TRBJ1-2; D is possibly TRBD1 (5 bases). The V gene's germline CDR1 is SGHTA and CDR2 FQGTGA. V was clipped by 7 bases and J by 5 bases, with 29 bases between them. The length of the CDR3 is 18 residues. Written as DNA, the CDR3 is TGTGCCAGCATCATCTCCGGGACTGCCTCCGGGGGTAGATATGGCTACACCTTC. Translated, it gives CASIISGTASGGRYGYTF.

The chain couples TRBV5-1 to TRBJ2-2; D might be TRBD2 (7 bases). The CDR3 is made up of 15 amino acids. Germline lookup yields CDR1 SGHRS and CDR2 YFSETQ. V was pared by 4 bases and J by 5 bases, with 15 bases between. The CDR3 region is CASSQGGGRTGELFF. The CDR3, as DNA: TGCGCCAGCAGCCAAGGGGGAGGGCGAACCGGGGAGCTGTTTTTT.

The CDR3 nucleotides read TGTGCCACTGAGTCCACGGGAGGGGGAAATGAGCAGTTCTTC. Protein: CATESTGGGNEQFF. The chain uses TRBV24-1 and TRBJ2-1; 8 positions agree with TRBD2. V shed 10 bases, J shed 7 bases, and the junction held 11 bases outside the gene matches. CDR3 size: 14 residues. Germline V gives CDR1 KGHDR, CDR2 SFDVKD.

The chain uses TRBV19 and TRBJ1-2, with 11 bases matching TRBD1. Trimming at V came to 6 bases and at J to 0 bases, leaving 15 bases not matched to a gene. Germline CDR1 is LNHDA and CDR2 is SQIVND (reference sequence). CDR3 size: 19 residues. The CDR3 DNA is TGTGCCAGTAGAGCTCCCGCCGGGACAGGGGGTTTAGCTAACTATGGCTACACCTTC. This sequence encodes CASRAPAGTGGLANYGYTF.

V gene TRBV7-6 combines with J gene TRBJ2-3, with 10 nucleotides matching TRBD2. There are 18 residues in the CDR3. J lost 0 bases, V lost 0 bases, and 6 bases had no gene match. The germline CDR1 and CDR2 sequences are SGHVS and FNYEAQ. The CDR3 DNA follows: TGTGCCAGCAGCTTAGCCCGGACTAGCGGTTCTAGCACAGATACGCAGTATTTT. Translation: CASSLARTSGSSTDTQYF.

The chain recombines TRBV5-1 with TRBJ1-1, with TRBD1 matching 7 bases. Germline CDR1 and CDR2: SGHRS and YFSETQ. This CDR3 region has 15 residues. V was pared by 1 base and J by 2 bases, with 5 bases of the junction left unmatched. The CDR3, as DNA: TGCGCCAGCAGCTTGTCGATAGGGGGCAACACTGAAGCTTTCTTT. Its protein is CASSLSIGGNTEAFF. The full variable domain, with the rest looked up from reference TRBV5-1 and TRBJ1-1, is KAGVTQTPRYLIKTRGQQVTLSCSPISGHRSVSWYQQTPGQGLQFLFEYFSETQRNKGNFPGRFSGRQFSNSRSEMNVSTLELGDSALYLCASSLSIGGNTEAFFGQGTRLTVV.

This chain uses TRBV5-1 with TRBJ2-7; the D gene is possibly TRBD1 (6 bases). The V end was cut by 5 bases, the J end by 3 bases, with 12 bases between. Germline V CDR1 and CDR2: SGHRS, YFSETQ. The CDR3 contains 13 residues. CDR3: CASSSSRGYEQYF. For the CDR3, the DNA is TGCGCCAGCAGTTCATCCAGGGGCTACGAGCAGTACTTC.

In its sample, this clone was seen once. This sequence joins TRBV29-1 and TRBJ1-1, with D maybe TRBD1 (6 bases). The CDR3 runs 12 residues. The germline gives CDR1 SQVTM, CDR2 ANQGSEA. Trimming left V 4 bases short and J 6 bases short, with 12 bases between. Here the CDR3 DNA reads TGCAGCGTTGGCAGGGGTGACGCTGAAGCTTTCTTT. Translation: CSVGRGDAEAFF.

The chain employs TRBV2 and TRBJ1-4; TRBD1 is a possible D gene (6 bases). Per germline, CDR1 SNHLY and CDR2 FYNNEI. The CDR3 sequence is 15 residues long. V dropped 7 bases and J dropped 4 bases, with 16 bases sitting between them. CDR3 sequence (DNA): TGTGCCAGCATGCTGGGACAACTAAATAATGAAAAACTGTTTTTT. It is translated as CASMLGQLNNEKLFF. Together with reference TRBV2 and TRBJ1-4, the CDR3 gives the full variable domain: EPEVTQTPSHQVTQMGQEVILRCVPISNHLYFYWYRQILGQKVEFLVSFYNNEISEKSEIFDDQFSVERPDGSNFTLKIRSTKLEDSAMYFCASMLGQLNNEKLFFGSGTQLSVL.

This chain links TRBV7-3 with TRBJ2-5, with D unclear. The germline CDR1 and CDR2 sequences are SGHTA and FQGTGA. V was cut by 5 bases and J by 5 bases, with 15 bases left in between. This CDR3 has 14 residues. CDR3 DNA: TGTGCCAGCAGCCCCCATAGTCTCTCGGAGACCCAGTACTTC. Translating it yields CASSPHSLSETQYF. Full variable domain (remainder filled in from reference TRBV7-3 and TRBJ2-5): GAGVSQTPSNKVTEKGKYVELRCDPISGHTALYWYRQSLGQGPEFLIYFQGTGAADDSGLPNDRFFAVRPEGSVSTLKIQRTERGDSAVYLCASSPHSLSETQYFGPGTRLLVL.

This clone was detected once. The chain is built from TRBV27 and TRBJ2-7; 9 bases map to TRBD1. CDR3 length equals 15 residues. Trimming removed 0 bases from V and 6 bases from J; junction bases left unmatched: 6. CDR1 and CDR2 (germline): MNHEY, SMNVEV (reference sequence). CDR3 sequence (DNA): TGTGCCAGCAGTTTATCGGGACAGGGACAGGGCGAGCAGTACTTC. Protein: CASSLSGQGQGEQYF.